Sequencing of this T cell receptor (beta chain) was carried out in a study of cytomegalovirus exposure and HLA in healthy donors (dated by TCRdb to 2015 to 2018). About the full investigation: In an earlier analysis of 587 of the donors, 250 to 350 Gb of sequence data and 120 million or so unique TCR beta sequences from about 179 million T cells were reported. Every repertoire in the discovery cohort had been generated on one and the same sequencing platform. In the later analysis, no new phenotypic data were used to find candidate immune exposures; instead, reliance was placed on TCR beta sequences and their occurrence across donors. About 310 gigabases of sequencing data and tens of millions of unique TCR sequences were included in an early release covering under 650 HLA-typed donors. Roughly five DR-DQ haplotypes were handled as single units for association and clustering, since linkage in the cohort was strong. A later genetic analysis used genome-wide SNP genotypes for about three fifths of the roughly 700 donors, treating that subset as a discovery cohort. Alongside the repertoire data, information on donor age, sex, ethnicity and CMV serostatus was compiled. In addition to the first cohort of approximately 650 subjects, a separate validation cohort of about 120 different subjects was used. The number of donors typed differed by locus, with roughly 620-630 for A, B, C, DRB1 and DQB1, roughly 550 for DQA1, over 600 for DPA1, and around 450 for DPB1. On average, roughly 240,000 unique TCR beta nucleotide sequences were sequenced per donor among more than 350 genotyped donors of the cohort, with around 19% of those sequences being non-productive. To predict cytomegalovirus infection status, the study combined high-throughput TCR immunosequencing, statistical association of individual TCRs with disease status, and machine learning. Using immunosequencing, the study profiled T cell repertoires from fewer than 850 subjects and related those repertoires to cytomegalovirus serostatus. In a later analysis, previously published TCR beta repertoires from more than 500 donors were re-analyzed and high-resolution HLA genotyping was added so that TCR occurrence patterns could be studied. The study aimed to test whether signatures of past pathogen exposure could be identified by cataloging public T cell receptors. Of the roughly 410 genotyped donors, 70% to 90% were placed in the genetic ancestry cluster associated with self-reported Caucasian donors. An earlier analysis of some 500 of the donors applied high-throughput TCR beta sequencing to assess whether each TCR beta V gene segment acted as functional or pseudogenic. HLA typing covered class I and class II loci at four-digit resolution. Overall study results and their limits: Cytomegalovirus status was reported to be diagnosed by the classifier with high specificity and sensitivity in both the original and validation cohorts. In a later genetic analysis, fewer N-insertions in productive TCRs were reported among donors in an Asian-associated ancestry cluster than the roughly 700-donor mean. Most TCR sequences were seen in very few donors, while some public TCRs were found in many individuals. Three of the identified cytomegalovirus-associated TCR beta chains were confirmed in vitro to be specific for cytomegalovirus antigens. The authors suggested that the approach could potentially be generalized to other disease states and immunological phenotypes. The study gave a list of about 150 TCR beta chains associated with cytomegalovirus. A later genetic analysis associated a missense DCLRE1C variant with V-gene and J-gene trimming of TCR beta chains, and an independent cohort replicated the association. Correlated functional status among segregating V segments might be attributable to linkage disequilibrium, but an unknown experimental factor could not be ruled out. A later analysis associated 17,000 or so TCR beta sequences with specific HLA alleles at a false discovery rate of 0.05. In a later analysis, several top co-occurrence clusters were reported to appear linked to parvovirus B19, influenza, CMV and Epstein-Barr virus. A further reported finding was that TCR beta sequences accurately predicted the HLA-A and HLA-B alleles for most subjects in the first cohort. Because the 87-base-pair reads could not distinguish some IMGT-functional V segments, including TRBV6-2 and TRBV6-3, those segments were excluded. When HLA alleles, especially DR and DQ, strongly co-occurred, attributing TCR associations to individual alleles was difficult. HLA typing was unavailable for some donors at each locus, so association tests used only the typed subset. Most CMV-associated TCR beta chains appeared to be HLA-restricted in a later analysis, and the HLA associations seemed to be driven largely by CMV exposure. The cohort was sequenced for TCR beta chains only, and without alpha or paired-chain data the features that could be detected were limited. Because counts were too low, under 20 rarely observed V segments, including chromosome 9 orphons, were left out of the earlier analysis of roughly 600 of the donors. The only immune exposure information available for the cohort was CMV serostatus. Sequencing depth was assumed to be roughly uniform across donors in the presence/absence analyses, though that assumption may not hold. In a later analysis, HLA-associated TCR beta chains showed more clonal expansion and lower generation probabilities than non-associated chains that were equally common. A cluster of highly shared sequence variants was judged likely to represent a technical artifact of the sequencing pipeline. In a later analysis, TCR association rates were found to vary across HLA loci, with the most associated TCRs seen for DRB1 alleles and the fewest for HLA-C alleles. Broadly in line with IMGT annotations, most TCR beta V segments showed up in productive rearrangements about 87% or about 30% of the time in an earlier analysis of several hundred of the donors.

Trimmed from V: 3 bases; trimmed from J: 3 bases; junction bases lacking a gene match: 2. From a lookup of the germline V gene (reference sequence), CDR1 and CDR2 are MNHEY and SMNVEV. The CDR3 measures 14 amino acids from cysteine to phenylalanine. Just CDR3 DNA is preserved here, 42 bases in frame from base 1. This clone has only a few counts. Its antigen is still unknown. No base quality values were provided; no much bigger clone lies one nucleotide off. The cohort consisted of some 730 healthy bone marrow donors. Cohort members were all nominally healthy when sampled, although unrecorded immune exposures were likely present. The donor tested CMV seronegative, placing the donor among the approximately 360 seronegative members of the cohort. A peripheral blood sample was collected from each donor, and TCR beta sequencing was performed on peripheral blood mononuclear cells. Genomic DNA extraction from the blood cell samples was performed with the Qiagen DNeasy Blood Extraction Kit.

The protocol used for the library was the immunoSEQ multiplex PCR assay. The multiplex PCR relied on a mix of 60 forward primers for TCR Vbeta segments and 13 reverse primers for TCR Jbeta segments. The CDR3 region of rearranged TCR beta genes was amplified from genomic DNA with a multiplex PCR assay. Amplified TCR beta libraries were sequenced as 87-base-pair reads on the Illumina HiSeq System. In the source study's methods: A later analysis counted about 80 million unique TCR beta chains across the 700 or so repertoires, and around 12 million of these chains were shared by at least two donors. Raw reads were error-corrected and collapsed into unique sequences by a nearest-neighbor algorithm in which closely related sequences were merged to remove PCR and sequencing errors. CDR3 sequences were aligned to IMGT reference sequences to assign V, D and J gene segments. For a sequence to be retained, a match of at least six nucleotides was required to both a V gene segment and a J gene segment. A rearrangement was called productive if the CDR3 had no stop codons and remained in frame with V and J, and every other rearrangement was called non-productive. CDR3 was defined according to IMGT convention as the region running from the second conserved V-encoded cysteine to the conserved J-encoded phenylalanine. The earlier analysis of about 620 of the donors excluded sequences that lacked an unambiguous match to a single V gene segment. An earlier analysis of several hundred of the donors called V segments functional above 56.7% productive rearrangements and segregating when the between-donor standard deviation exceeded 5%. To diagnose cytomegalovirus status from the catalog of TCR beta chain sequences, a statistical classification framework was built. V and J gene assignment, in a later analysis, came from comparing TCR nucleotide sequences with IMGT/GENE-DB human TR gene sequences. A later analysis assigned CDR3 sequences and most-parsimonious VDJ recombination scenarios with the TCRdist pipeline. In a later analysis, each TCR beta chain was defined by its CDR3 amino acid sequence together with its V-gene family, and reads lacking a unique V-gene family were excluded. A later analysis removed 500 to 600 highly shared, low-generation-probability nucleotide sequences to deal with suspected cross-contamination and a sequencing artifact. In a later analysis, a clonal expansion index for each public chain was calculated from normalized within-repertoire ranks of inferred template counts. Generation probabilities in a later analysis came from a VDJ recombination model fitted to out-of-frame rearrangements, and those results were checked against IGoR. In a later analysis, TCR-TCR, TCR-HLA and TCR-CMV co-occurrence was scored with hypergeometric tests, and a repertoire-size bias correction was applied to TCR pairs. A later analysis estimated false discovery rates by permuting HLA or CMV assignments 20 times. A later analysis grouped co-occurring TCRs with DBSCAN, adding TCRdist sequence similarity when clustering within HLA-allele-positive subsets. For co-occurrence clustering, repertoires with fewer than 30,000 or more than 120,000 public chains were excluded, along with five repertoires with anomalous nucleotide sharing. In TCRdb, the immuneACCESS table is reduced to in-frame sequences with V and J assigned. These tables do not hold every clone; where another copy was compared, an unresolved V gene accounts for under half, and the others remain unexplained. V and J calls and clone size are as listed in that table; D and trimming were resolved from the DNA. Here the sample has some 110,000 clones; 60% to 80% occur a single time. Clones ranked in the top ten supply 2.5% to 3.5% of the sample.

Rearrangement joined TRBV27 to TRBJ2-7; 10 central bases correspond to TRBD1. Input material: PBMCs. The TCR originated in a female donor in good health and CMV-seronegative. The CDR3 region has the sequence CASSFRDRGYEQYF. The bases are TGTGCCAGCAGTTTCCGGGACAGGGGCTACGAGCAGTACTTC.